This T cell receptor (beta chain) was sequenced during a study of blood T cell repertoires in COVID-19. Whole-study context: PBMCs, B-cell-depleted T cells, or T cells were the source of the cDNA or gDNA that made up the material.

CDR1 and CDR2 (germline): SGDLS, YYNGEE. V trimming: 3 bases; J trimming: 10 bases; junction bases outside the gene matches: 13. CDR3 length: 16 amino acids. Data came from immunoSEQ multiplex PCR; TCRdb stores just in-frame clones and leaves some out. The sample includes over 110,000 clones, approximately 88% seen only once; the top ten take under 7%. This clone appeared once. The TCR originated in a man aged 40-55 years with acute COVID-19. Sample: PBMCs or T cells enriched from blood (not recorded which). The gene calls are TRBV9 and TRBJ1-6; 7 bases match TRBD1. In nucleotides, the CDR3 is TGTGCCAGCAGCGACCAGGGCGGGACAGTTAACTCACCCCTCCACTTT. The encoded protein is CASSDQGGTVNSPLHF.